Below, one T cell receptor (beta chain) is given with its context. The antigen remains undetermined. The primer mix had 60 Vbeta and 13 Jbeta primers. Libraries were prepared by immunoSEQ multiplex PCR; TCRdb keeps only in-frame clonotypes and omits some of them. The table lists approximately 160,000 clones, around 67% of them singletons, with around 4.3% in the top ten. The CDR3 covers 12 residues. V lost 6 bases and J lost 10; bases outside the gene matches: 6. Germline V gives CDR1 LNHDA, CDR2 SQIVND (reference sequence). This sample was taken from a study of cytomegalovirus exposure and HLA in healthy donors. General observations from the study: TCR beta chain V- and J-gene trimming was linked, in a later analysis, to a missense variant in DCLRE1C. Rarity characterized most TCR sequences, yet some public TCRs appeared in many donors. Testing in vitro showed a few CMV-associated chains specific for CMV antigens.

This rearrangement joins TRBV19 to TRBJ2-1, with 7 positions matching TRBD1. This receptor was identified in a woman under 30 in good health and CMV-seropositive. Specimen: PBMCs. This CDR3 reads CASRTGQREQFF. In DNA form, the CDR3 reads TGTGCCAGTAGGACGGGACAGCGGGAGCAGTTCTTC.